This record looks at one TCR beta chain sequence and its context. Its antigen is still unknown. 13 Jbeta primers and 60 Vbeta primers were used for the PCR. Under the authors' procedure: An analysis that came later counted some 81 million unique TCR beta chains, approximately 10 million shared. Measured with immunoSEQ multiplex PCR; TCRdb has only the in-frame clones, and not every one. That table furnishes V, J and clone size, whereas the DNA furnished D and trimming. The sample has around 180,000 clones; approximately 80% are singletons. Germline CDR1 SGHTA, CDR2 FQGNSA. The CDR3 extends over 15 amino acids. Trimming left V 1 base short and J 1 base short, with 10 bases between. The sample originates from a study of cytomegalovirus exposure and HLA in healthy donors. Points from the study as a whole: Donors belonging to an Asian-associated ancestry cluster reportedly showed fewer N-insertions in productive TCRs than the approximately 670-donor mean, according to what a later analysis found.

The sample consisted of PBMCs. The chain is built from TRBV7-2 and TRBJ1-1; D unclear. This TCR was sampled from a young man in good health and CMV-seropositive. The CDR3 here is CASSLEYSRNTEAFF. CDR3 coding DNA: TGTGCCAGCAGCTTAGAGTACAGTAGGAACACTGAAGCTTTCTTT.